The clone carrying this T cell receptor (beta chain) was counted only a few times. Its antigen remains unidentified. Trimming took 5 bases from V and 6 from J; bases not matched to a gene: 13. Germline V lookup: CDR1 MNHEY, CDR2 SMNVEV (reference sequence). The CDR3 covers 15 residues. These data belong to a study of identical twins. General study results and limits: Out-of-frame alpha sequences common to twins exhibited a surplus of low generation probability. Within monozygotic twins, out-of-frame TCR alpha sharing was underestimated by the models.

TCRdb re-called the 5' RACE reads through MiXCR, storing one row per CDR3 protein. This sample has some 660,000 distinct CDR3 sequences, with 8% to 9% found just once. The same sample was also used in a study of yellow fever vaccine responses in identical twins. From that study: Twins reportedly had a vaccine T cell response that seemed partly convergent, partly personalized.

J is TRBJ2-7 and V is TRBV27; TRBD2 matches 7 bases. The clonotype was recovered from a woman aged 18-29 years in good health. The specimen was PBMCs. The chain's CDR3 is CASSLAGTILLEQYF. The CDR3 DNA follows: TGTGCCAGCAGTCTCGCCGGGACTATCCTTCTCGAGCAGTACTTC.